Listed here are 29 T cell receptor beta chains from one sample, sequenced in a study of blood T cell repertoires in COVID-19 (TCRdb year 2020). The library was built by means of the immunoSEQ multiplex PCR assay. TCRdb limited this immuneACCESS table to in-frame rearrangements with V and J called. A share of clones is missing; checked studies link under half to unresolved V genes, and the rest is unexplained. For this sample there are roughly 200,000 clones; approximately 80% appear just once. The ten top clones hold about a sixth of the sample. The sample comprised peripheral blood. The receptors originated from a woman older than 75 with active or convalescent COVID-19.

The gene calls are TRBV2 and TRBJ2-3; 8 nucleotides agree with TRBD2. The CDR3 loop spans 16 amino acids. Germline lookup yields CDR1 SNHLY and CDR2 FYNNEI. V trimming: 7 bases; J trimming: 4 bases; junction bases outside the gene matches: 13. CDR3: CASILSREGVADTQYF. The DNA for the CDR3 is TGTGCCAGCATTTTAAGCCGGGAGGGCGTGGCAGATACGCAGTATTTT.

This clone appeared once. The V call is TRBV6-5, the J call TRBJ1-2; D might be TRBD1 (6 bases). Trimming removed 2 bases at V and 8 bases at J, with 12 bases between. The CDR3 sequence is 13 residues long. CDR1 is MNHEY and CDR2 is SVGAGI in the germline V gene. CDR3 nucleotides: TGTGCCAGCAGTTACGCACAGGGAGCCGGCTACACCTTC. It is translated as CASSYAQGAGYTF.

The CDR3 DNA reads TGCGCCAGCAGCCCTGGGCCGGGGAGTGAAAAACTGTTTTTT. Protein sequence: CASSPGPGSEKLFF. The chain combines TRBV5-1 with TRBJ1-4, with D uncertain. The CDR3 covers 14 residues. CDR1 and CDR2 (germline): SGHRS, YFSETQ. V dropped 4 bases and J dropped 7 bases, with 14 bases sitting between them. Variable domain in full (rest from reference TRBV5-1 and TRBJ1-4): KAGVTQTPRYLIKTRGQQVTLSCSPISGHRSVSWYQQTPGQGLQFLFEYFSETQRNKGNFPGRFSGRQFSNSRSEMNVSTLELGDSALYLCASSPGPGSEKLFFGSGTQLSVL.

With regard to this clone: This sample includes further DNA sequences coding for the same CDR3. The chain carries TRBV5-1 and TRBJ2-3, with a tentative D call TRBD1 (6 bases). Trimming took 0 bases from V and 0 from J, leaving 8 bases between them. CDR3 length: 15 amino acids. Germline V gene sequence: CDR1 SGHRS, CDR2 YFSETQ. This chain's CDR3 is CASSLGQVSTDTQYF. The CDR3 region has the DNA TGCGCCAGCAGCTTGGGACAGGTTAGCACAGATACGCAGTATTTT. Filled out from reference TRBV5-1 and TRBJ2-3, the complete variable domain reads KAGVTQTPRYLIKTRGQQVTLSCSPISGHRSVSWYQQTPGQGLQFLFEYFSETQRNKGNFPGRFSGRQFSNSRSEMNVSTLELGDSALYLCASSLGQVSTDTQYFGPGTRLTVL.

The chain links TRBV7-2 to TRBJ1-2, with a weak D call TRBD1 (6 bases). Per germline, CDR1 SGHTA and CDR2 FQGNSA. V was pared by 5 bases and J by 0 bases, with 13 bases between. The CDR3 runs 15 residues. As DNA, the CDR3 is TGTGCCAGCAGCCCCGCCGGGACATCTAACTATGGCTACACCTTC. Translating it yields CASSPAGTSNYGYTF.

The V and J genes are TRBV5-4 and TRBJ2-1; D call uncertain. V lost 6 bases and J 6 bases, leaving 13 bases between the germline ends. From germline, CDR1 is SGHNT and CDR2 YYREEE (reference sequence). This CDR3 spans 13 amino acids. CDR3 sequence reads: CASISRGSNEQFF. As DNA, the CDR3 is TGTGCCAGCATAAGCCGAGGCTCCAATGAGCAGTTCTTC. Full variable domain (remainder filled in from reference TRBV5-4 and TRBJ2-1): ETGVTQSPTHLIKTRGQQVTLRCSSQSGHNTVSWYQQALGQGPQFIFQYYREEENGRGNFPPRFSGLQFPNYSSELNVNALELDDSALYLCASISRGSNEQFFGPGTRLTVL.

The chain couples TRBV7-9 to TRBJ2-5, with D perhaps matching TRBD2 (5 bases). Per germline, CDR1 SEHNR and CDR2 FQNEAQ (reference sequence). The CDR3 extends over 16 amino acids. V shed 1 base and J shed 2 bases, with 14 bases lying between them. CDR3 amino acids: CASSLVRGSGQETQYF. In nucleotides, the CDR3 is TGTGCCAGCAGCTTAGTTCGGGGAAGTGGGCAAGAGACCCAGTACTTC.

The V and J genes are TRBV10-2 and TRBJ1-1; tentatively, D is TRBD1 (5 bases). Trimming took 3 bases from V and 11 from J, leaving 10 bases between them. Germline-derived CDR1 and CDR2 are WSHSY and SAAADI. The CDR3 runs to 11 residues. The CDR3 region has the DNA TGCGCCAGCAGTGAAAAAGGGGCGGCTTTCTTT. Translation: CASSEKGAAFF.

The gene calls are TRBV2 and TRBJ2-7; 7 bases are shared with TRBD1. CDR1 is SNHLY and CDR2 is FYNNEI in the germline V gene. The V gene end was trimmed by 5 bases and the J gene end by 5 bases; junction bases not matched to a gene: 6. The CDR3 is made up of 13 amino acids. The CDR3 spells CASSPDRDNEQYF. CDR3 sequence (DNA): TGTGCCAGCAGTCCCGACAGGGATAACGAGCAGTACTTC.

CDR3: CASSSRLAGGEEQYF. CDR3 coding DNA: TGTGCCAGCAGCTCCAGACTAGCGGGAGGGGAGGAGCAGTACTTC. The gene calls are TRBV5-4 and TRBJ2-7, with TRBD2 matching 14 bases. Trimming took 3 bases from V and 7 from J; bases not matched to a gene: 6. The CDR3 spans 15 residues. Germline V CDR1 and CDR2: SGHNT, YYREEE (reference sequence).

The CDR3 sequence is CASSAWVEETQYF. The CDR3 region has the DNA TGTGCCAGCAGCGCCTGGGTGGAGGAGACCCAGTACTTC. The chain has TRBV6-2 or TRBV6-3 and TRBJ2-5; D is undetermined. V lost 6 bases and J lost 5, with 13 bases in between. This CDR3 has 13 amino acids. CDR1 MNHEY and CDR2 SVGEGT come from the germline V gene.

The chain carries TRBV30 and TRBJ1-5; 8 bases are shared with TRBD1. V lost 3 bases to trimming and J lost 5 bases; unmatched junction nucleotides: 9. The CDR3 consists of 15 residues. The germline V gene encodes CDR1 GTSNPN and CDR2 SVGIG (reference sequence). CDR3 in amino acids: CAWSRGGTGYQPQHF. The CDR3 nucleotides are TGTGCCTGGAGCCGAGGAGGGACAGGCTATCAGCCCCAGCATTTT.

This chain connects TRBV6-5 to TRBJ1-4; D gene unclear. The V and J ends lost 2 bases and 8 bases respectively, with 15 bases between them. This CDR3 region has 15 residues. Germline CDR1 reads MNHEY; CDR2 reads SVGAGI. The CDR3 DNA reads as TGTGCCAGCAGTTACAGGCAGGTCCTGGTCGAAAAACTGTTTTTT. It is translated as CASSYRQVLVEKLFF.

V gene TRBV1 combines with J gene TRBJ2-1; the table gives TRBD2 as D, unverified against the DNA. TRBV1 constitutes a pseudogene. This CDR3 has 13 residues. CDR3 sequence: CTSSQGRRYEQFF. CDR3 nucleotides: TGCACCAGCAGCCAAGGGAGGCGATATGAGCAGTTCTTC.

In nucleotides, the CDR3 is TGTGCCAGTAGTGAAGGGGCAGGCCAATTCTCTGGAAACACCATATATTTT. Protein product: CASSEGAGQFSGNTIYF. The V and J genes are TRBV19 and TRBJ1-3; tentative D call: TRBD1 (5 bases). Germline lookup yields CDR1 LNHDA and CDR2 SQIVND (reference sequence). CDR3 length equals 17 residues. The V end was cut by 5 bases, the J end by 0 bases, with 17 bases between.

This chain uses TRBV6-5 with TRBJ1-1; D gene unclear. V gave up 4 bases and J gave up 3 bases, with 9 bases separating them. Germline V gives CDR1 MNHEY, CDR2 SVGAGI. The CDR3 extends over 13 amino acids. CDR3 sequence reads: CASSWNRDTEAFF. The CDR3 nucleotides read TGTGCCAGCAGTTGGAACCGGGACACTGAAGCTTTCTTT.

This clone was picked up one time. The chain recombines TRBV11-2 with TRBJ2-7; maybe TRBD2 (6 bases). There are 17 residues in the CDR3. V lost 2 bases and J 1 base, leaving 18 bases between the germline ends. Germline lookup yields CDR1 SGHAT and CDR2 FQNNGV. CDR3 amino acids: CASSLKGTHIISYEQYF. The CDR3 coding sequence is TGTGCCAGCAGCTTAAAAGGGACTCATATAATTTCCTACGAGCAGTACTTC.

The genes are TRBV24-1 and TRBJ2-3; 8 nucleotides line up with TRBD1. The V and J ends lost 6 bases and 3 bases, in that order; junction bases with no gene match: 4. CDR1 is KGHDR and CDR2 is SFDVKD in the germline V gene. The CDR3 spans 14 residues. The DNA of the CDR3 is TGTGCCACCAGTAGCAACAGGGGGACAGATACGCAGTATTTT. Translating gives CATSSNRGTDTQYF.

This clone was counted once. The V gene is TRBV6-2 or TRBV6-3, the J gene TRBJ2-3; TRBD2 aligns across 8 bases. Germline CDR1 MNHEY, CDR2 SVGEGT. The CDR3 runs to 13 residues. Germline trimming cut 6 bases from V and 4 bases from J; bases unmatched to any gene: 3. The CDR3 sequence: CASSRGGPDTQYF. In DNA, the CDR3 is TGTGCCAGCAGCCGGGGGGGGCCAGATACGCAGTATTTT.

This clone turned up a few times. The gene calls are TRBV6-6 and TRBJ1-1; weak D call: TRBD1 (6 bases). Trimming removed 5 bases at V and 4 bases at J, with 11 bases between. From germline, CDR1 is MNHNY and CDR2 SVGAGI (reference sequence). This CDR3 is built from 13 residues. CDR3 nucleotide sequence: TGTGCCAGCAGTCCCCAGGGGACCACTGAAGCTTTCTTT. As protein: CASSPQGTTEAFF.

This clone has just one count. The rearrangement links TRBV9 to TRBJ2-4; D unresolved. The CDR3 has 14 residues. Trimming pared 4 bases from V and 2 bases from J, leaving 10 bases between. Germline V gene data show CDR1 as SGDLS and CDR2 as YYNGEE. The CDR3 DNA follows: TGTGCCAGCAGCCCTACCGAGCCCAAAAACATTCAGTACTTC. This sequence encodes CASSPTEPKNIQYF.

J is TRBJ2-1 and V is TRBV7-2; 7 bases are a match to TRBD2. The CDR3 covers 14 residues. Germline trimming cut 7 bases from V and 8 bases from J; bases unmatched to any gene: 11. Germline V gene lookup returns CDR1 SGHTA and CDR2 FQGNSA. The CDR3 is CASITNVGGYEQFF. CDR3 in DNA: TGTGCCAGCATCACAAATGTGGGAGGGTATGAGCAGTTCTTC.

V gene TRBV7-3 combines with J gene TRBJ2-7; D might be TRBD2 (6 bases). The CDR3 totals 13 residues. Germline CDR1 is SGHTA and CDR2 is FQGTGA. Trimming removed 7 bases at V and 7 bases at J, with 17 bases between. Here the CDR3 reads CASTGGVAQEQYF. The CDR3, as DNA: TGTGCCAGCACCGGCGGGGTGGCGCAAGAGCAGTACTTC.

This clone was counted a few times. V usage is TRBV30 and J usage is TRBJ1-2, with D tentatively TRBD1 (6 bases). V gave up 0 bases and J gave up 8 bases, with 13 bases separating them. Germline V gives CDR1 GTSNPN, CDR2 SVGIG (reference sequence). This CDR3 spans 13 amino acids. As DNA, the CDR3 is TGTGCCTGGAGTGTACAGGGAATGGGAGGCTACACCTTC. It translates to CAWSVQGMGGYTF.

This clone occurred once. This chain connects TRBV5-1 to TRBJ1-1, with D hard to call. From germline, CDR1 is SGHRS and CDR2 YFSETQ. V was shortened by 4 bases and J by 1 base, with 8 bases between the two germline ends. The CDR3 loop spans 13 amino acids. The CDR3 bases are TGCGCCAGCAGCCGACAAGAGAACACTGAAGCTTTCTTT. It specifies CASSRQENTEAFF. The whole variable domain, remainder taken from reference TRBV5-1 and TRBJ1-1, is KAGVTQTPRYLIKTRGQQVTLSCSPISGHRSVSWYQQTPGQGLQFLFEYFSETQRNKGNFPGRFSGRQFSNSRSEMNVSTLELGDSALYLCASSRQENTEAFFGQGTRLTVV.

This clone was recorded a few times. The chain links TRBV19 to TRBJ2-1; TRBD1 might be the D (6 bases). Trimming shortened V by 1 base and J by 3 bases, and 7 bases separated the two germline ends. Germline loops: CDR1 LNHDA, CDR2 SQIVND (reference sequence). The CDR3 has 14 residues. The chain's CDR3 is CASSIVDSYNEQFF. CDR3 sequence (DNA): TGTGCCAGTAGTATAGTGGACAGCTACAATGAGCAGTTCTTC.

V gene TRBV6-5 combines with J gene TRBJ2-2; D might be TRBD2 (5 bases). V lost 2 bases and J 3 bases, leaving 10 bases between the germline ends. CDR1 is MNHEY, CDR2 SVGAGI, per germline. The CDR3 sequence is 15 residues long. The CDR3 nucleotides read TGTGCCAGCAGTTACGGACGGGAACACACCGGGGAGCTGTTTTTT. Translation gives CASSYGREHTGELFF.

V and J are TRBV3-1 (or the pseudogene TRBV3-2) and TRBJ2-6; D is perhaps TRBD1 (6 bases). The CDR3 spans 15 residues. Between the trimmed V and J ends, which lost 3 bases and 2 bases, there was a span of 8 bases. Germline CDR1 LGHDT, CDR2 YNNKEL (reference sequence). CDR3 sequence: CASSQGAPGANVLTF. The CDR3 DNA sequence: TGTGCCAGCAGCCAGGGGGCCCCTGGGGCCAACGTCCTGACTTTC.

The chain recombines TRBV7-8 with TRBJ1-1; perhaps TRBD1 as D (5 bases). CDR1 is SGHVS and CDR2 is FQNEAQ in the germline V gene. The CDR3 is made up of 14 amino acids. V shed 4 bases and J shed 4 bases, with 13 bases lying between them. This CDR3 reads CASSSQGVSTEAFF. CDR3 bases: TGTGCCAGCAGCTCCCAGGGTGTTAGCACTGAAGCTTTCTTT.